These 25 T cell receptor beta chains originate from one sample sequenced in a study of regulatory T cells in long-lasting Graves disease. Relying on iRepertoire HTBI primers and Arm-PCR of CDR3 regions, the team built TCR beta libraries. MiXCR was run by TCRdb on the multiplex PCR reads, yielding one entry per CDR3 protein. The sample carries 370,000 or so distinct CDR3 sequences, around 16% recorded once. Time point meaning: newly diagnosed GD, antithyroid drugs for less than 3 months. Making the TCR library involved RNA that had been extracted from PBMCs. These data are also associated with another study on T cells in Graves' hyperthyroidism and ophthalmopathy.

Source: peripheral blood mononuclear cells (PBMCs), taken at new diagnosis, from a patient treated with antithyroid drugs. These receptors all come from a woman aged 18-35 years with Graves disease.

Ten or more counts support this clonotype. The chain is built from TRBV6-1 and TRBJ2-5; D gene unclear. The CDR3 length is 15 residues. Germline V lookup: CDR1 MNHNS, CDR2 SASEGT. V was trimmed by 5 bases and J by 5 bases, leaving 18 bases between them. The CDR3 DNA reads TGTGCCAGCAGTCGTACTACAGACCTGGTTGAGACCCAGTACTTC. This encodes CASSRTTDLVETQYF.

This clonotype has more than one count but fewer than ten. V is TRBV4-1 and J is TRBJ2-1; 16 bases align to TRBD2. The CDR3 loop spans 19 amino acids. J was trimmed by 5 bases and V by 2 bases; bases with no gene match: 9. Germline V CDR1 and CDR2: MGHRA, YSYEKL. CDR3 bases: TGCGCCAGCAGCCAACCGGGACTAGCGGGGGGGCCAGAAAACAATGAGCAGTTCTTC. Translated, it gives CASSQPGLAGGPENNEQFF.

This clonotype occurred many times. The V and J genes are TRBV11-2 and TRBJ2-1; the match to TRBD2 covers 10 bases. Germline V gives CDR1 SGHAT, CDR2 FQNNGV. V shed 9 bases, J shed 4 bases, and the junction held 3 bases outside the gene matches. This CDR3 has 13 residues. CDR3 coding DNA: TGTGCCAGTACTAGCGGGACTTACAATGAGCAGTTCTTC. Translating gives CASTSGTYNEQFF.

This chain connects TRBV9 to TRBJ2-6; D call uncertain. There are 14 residues in the CDR3. The V end lost 4 bases, the J end lost 4 bases, and 9 bases lay between the germline ends. The germline gives CDR1 SGDLS, CDR2 YYNGEE. CDR3 in DNA: TGTGCCAGCAGCCCTAATCTGGGGGCCAACGTCCTGACTTTC. Encoded protein: CASSPNLGANVLTF.

This clonotype came up many times. This chain joins TRBV3-1 and TRBJ2-7; no clear D. The germline V gene encodes CDR1 LGHDT and CDR2 YNNKEL (reference sequence). The CDR3 contains 14 residues. V lost 4 bases and J 2 bases, leaving 12 bases between the germline ends. For the CDR3, the DNA is TGTGCCAGCAGCCCCGCCGGATCGGCCTACGAGCAGTACTTC. Encoded protein: CASSPAGSAYEQYF.

This clonotype occurred once. The CDR3 protein is CASSPRTTGVGNEQFF. For the CDR3, the DNA is TGTGCCAGCAGCCCACGAACGACAGGGGTAGGCAATGAGCAGTTCTTC. The chain couples TRBV7-9 to TRBJ2-1, with 8 bases lining up with TRBD1. The V segment lost 5 bases and the J segment 6 bases; nucleotides outside the gene matches: 12. CDR1 is SEHNR and CDR2 is FQNEAQ in the germline V gene (reference sequence). The CDR3 consists of 16 residues.

This clonotype was seen repeatedly, ten times or more. V and J are TRBV2 and TRBJ1-2; 10 nucleotides match TRBD1. This CDR3 region has 16 residues. Germline V gene data show CDR1 as SNHLY and CDR2 as FYNNEI. The V segment lost 0 bases and the J segment 4 bases; nucleotides outside the gene matches: 5. The CDR3 bases are TGTGCCAGCAGTGAAGCTCGGGGACAGGGGAGCTATGGCTACACCTTC. The encoded protein is CASSEARGQGSYGYTF.

In this sample, this clonotype turned up many times. The CDR3, as DNA: TGTGCCAGCAGCTTAGGCCCTGACGGAGATTACTACGAGCAGTACTTC. Amino acid sequence: CASSLGPDGDYYEQYF. The genes are TRBV13 and TRBJ2-7, with D hard to call. Trimming took 0 bases from V and 3 from J, leaving 15 bases between them. This CDR3 contains 16 residues. CDR1 and CDR2 from the germline V gene are PRHDT and FYEKMQ (reference sequence).

This clonotype was counted ten times or more. The chain has TRBV5-6 and TRBJ1-1, with D unresolved. Germline loops: CDR1 SGHDT, CDR2 YYEEEE. The CDR3 totals 14 residues. The ends were cut back, 4 bases at V and 5 bases at J, with 15 bases in the middle. In nucleotides, the CDR3 is TGTGCCAGCAGCGGGATAAAGTTGGGGACTGAAGCTTTCTTT. The encoded protein is CASSGIKLGTEAFF.

The CDR3: CASKAGQDIHGYTF. The CDR3 DNA follows: TGTGCCAGTAAAGCGGGACAGGACATCCATGGCTACACCTTC. This chain joins TRBV19 and TRBJ1-2; 8 bases agree with TRBD1. The CDR3 is 14 residues long. Germline-derived CDR1 and CDR2 are LNHDA and SQIVND (reference sequence). V lost 7 bases and J lost 6; bases outside the gene matches: 10.

The chain links TRBV7-8 to TRBJ2-6; D is uncertain. CDR3 length: 12 amino acids. Trimming removed 5 bases at V and 6 bases at J, with 5 bases between. Germline lookup yields CDR1 SGHVS and CDR2 FQNEAQ. The CDR3 reads CASSRVANVLTF. CDR3 coding DNA: TGTGCCAGCAGCCGTGTGGCCAACGTCCTGACTTTC.

This clonotype was detected many times. This chain links TRBV20-1 with TRBJ1-6, with D unresolved. Deletions cut 1 base from V and 16 bases from J, with 8 bases between. The CDR3 is made up of 10 amino acids. Germline values: CDR1 DFQATT, CDR2 SNEGSKA (reference sequence). The CDR3 reads CSARGSELHF. DNA of the CDR3: TGCAGTGCTAGAGGGAGCGAACTCCACTTT.

This clonotype was detected ten times or more. V usage is TRBV6-1 and J usage is TRBJ1-1; TRBD1 is a possible D gene (5 bases). V was shortened by 5 bases and J by 2 bases, with 15 bases between the two germline ends. Per the germline V gene, CDR1 is MNHNS and CDR2 is SASEGT. CDR3 length: 15 residues. The chain's CDR3 is CASSPGTERNTEAFF. DNA for the CDR3: TGTGCCAGCAGTCCCGGGACCGAGAGAAACACTGAAGCTTTCTTT.

The chain is built from TRBV11-2 and TRBJ2-2; 7 bases are a match to TRBD1. CDR1 is SGHAT and CDR2 is FQNNGV in the germline V gene. Losses at the gene ends were 5 bases for V and 4 bases for J; bases not matched to a gene: 7. This CDR3 is built from 15 residues. The CDR3 spells CASSRKGAGTGELFF. Here the CDR3 DNA reads TGTGCCAGCAGCCGCAAGGGGGCGGGCACCGGGGAGCTGTTTTTT.

This clonotype was detected only a few times. The chain uses TRBV3-1 and TRBJ2-1, with 10 bases aligning to TRBD2. The CDR3 is made up of 24 amino acids. With V trimmed by 0 bases and J by 6 bases, 29 bases remained unmatched. Germline CDR1 is LGHDT and CDR2 is YNNKEL (reference sequence). The CDR3 nucleotides are TGTGCCAGCAGCCAAGAGGTAGGCAGGGGAATAACTAGCGGGACATGGCAGATGGGCAATGAGCAGTTCTTC. This codes for CASSQEVGRGITSGTWQMGNEQFF.

V usage is TRBV5-4 and J usage is TRBJ2-1, with 8 bases aligning to TRBD1. V was pared by 0 bases and J by 14 bases, with 7 bases of the junction left unmatched. The CDR3 contains 13 residues. CDR1 is SGHNT, CDR2 YYREEE, per germline (reference sequence). The CDR3 sequence is CASSLVRTGYEFF. Here the CDR3 DNA reads TGTGCCAGCAGCTTGGTGCGGACAGGGTACGAGTTCTTC.

This clonotype has only a few counts. V and J are TRBV20-1 and TRBJ1-1, with D maybe TRBD1 (5 bases). This CDR3 has 14 amino acids. CDR1 DFQATT and CDR2 SNEGSKA come from the germline V gene (reference sequence). Trimming stripped 3 bases from V and 0 bases from J, with 11 bases between. CDR3 protein: CSARVGLLNTEAFF. The CDR3 DNA follows: TGCAGTGCTAGGGTGGGACTGCTGAACACTGAAGCTTTCTTT.

There are many counts of this clonotype. This sequence joins TRBV27 and TRBJ1-1, with 9 bases that match TRBD1. CDR1 MNHEY and CDR2 SMNVEV come from the germline V gene (reference sequence). The CDR3 has 14 amino acids. The trim removed 6 bases at V and 4 bases at J, leaving 6 bases unmatched. The CDR3 DNA follows: TGTGCCAGCAGGCTACAGGGGGCGAGCACTGAAGCTTTCTTT. Translated, it gives CASRLQGASTEAFF.

This clonotype showed up many times. Here the CDR3 reads CASSLEGLSYEQYF. The CDR3 nucleotides read TGTGCCAGCAGCTTAGAGGGACTATCCTACGAGCAGTACTTC. V is TRBV11-2 and J is TRBJ2-7; 7 bases line up with TRBD2. The CDR3 totals 14 residues. In germline, CDR1 is SGHAT, CDR2 FQNNGV. After removal of 0 bases from V and 1 base from J, the junction contained 0 bases not matched to a gene.

This clonotype was recorded a few times. The rearrangement joins TRBV7-9 to TRBJ2-6; unclear D gene. Between the trimmed V and J ends, which lost 3 bases and 0 bases, there was a span of 9 bases. Germline V gives CDR1 SEHNR, CDR2 FQNEAQ (reference sequence). There are 16 residues in the CDR3. The CDR3 sequence is CASSFLISSGANVLTF. CDR3 sequence (DNA): TGTGCCAGCAGCTTCTTGATCAGCTCTGGGGCCAACGTCCTGACTTTC.

This clonotype was picked up a small number of times. The chain carries TRBV7-8 and TRBJ1-1; 9 bases match TRBD1. The CDR3 runs to 14 residues. Germline V CDR1 and CDR2: SGHVS, FQNEAQ. J gave up 5 bases and V 5 bases, and 6 bases lay outside the gene matches. CDR3: CASSTGTGRTEAFF. The CDR3 bases are TGTGCCAGCAGCACCGGGACAGGGAGGACTGAAGCTTTCTTT.

This clonotype appeared many times. This chain links TRBV3-1 with TRBJ2-2; D gene unclear. Germline assignment: CDR1 LGHDT and CDR2 YNNKEL (reference sequence). V lost 1 base to trimming and J lost 6 bases, with 12 bases between them. The CDR3 extends over 15 amino acids. CDR3 residues: CASSQASGGPGELFF. CDR3 sequence (DNA): TGTGCCAGCAGCCAAGCGTCGGGCGGTCCCGGGGAGCTGTTTTTT.

V and J are TRBV11-2 and TRBJ2-1; 12 nucleotides line up with TRBD2. Unmatched junction bases numbered 10, after V lost 6 bases and J lost 7 bases. Germline values: CDR1 SGHAT, CDR2 FQNNGV. The CDR3 is 16 residues long. In nucleotides, the CDR3 is TGTGCCAGCAGGGAGACTAGCGGGAGTTGGATGAATGAGCAGTTCTTC. Translating gives CASRETSGSWMNEQFF.

In its sample, this clonotype was seen many times. The V gene is TRBV30, the J gene TRBJ1-4, with a possible D match to TRBD1 (5 bases). CDR1 and CDR2 from the germline V gene are GTSNPN and SVGIG (reference sequence). V was clipped by 0 bases and J by 0 bases, with 11 bases between them. The CDR3 extends over 16 amino acids. The CDR3 region has the DNA TGTGCCTGGAGTGTAAGAGGGGCGGCAACTAATGAAAAACTGTTTTTT. It codes for CAWSVRGAATNEKLFF.

This clonotype was recorded at least ten times. The V and J genes are TRBV24-1 and TRBJ2-3; perhaps TRBD2 as D (5 bases). The CDR3 is 14 residues long. Germline values: CDR1 KGHDR, CDR2 SFDVKD. V gave up 7 bases and J gave up 0 bases, with 10 bases separating them. CDR3 coding DNA: TGTGCCACCAGCCGGGGATCTAGCACAGATACGCAGTATTTT. Its translation is CATSRGSSTDTQYF.